The TCR beta chain under discussion was sequenced for a study of cytomegalovirus exposure and HLA in healthy donors. Study findings and constraints: Reported results showed that the classifier diagnosed cytomegalovirus status with high specificity and sensitivity. Judged likely to be a sequencing artifact was a cluster of highly shared sequence variants.

The CDR3 length is 17 residues. Trimming took 0 bases from V and 6 from J; bases not matched to a gene: 8. The germline gives CDR1 SGHTA, CDR2 FQGNSA. PCR primers comprised 60 Vbeta and 13 Jbeta primers. Assay used: immunoSEQ multiplex PCR; TCRdb lists only in-frame clones, some missing. This table has about 140,000 clones, 75% to 80% appearing once. Remarks on this clone: What it recognizes is unknown.

The sequence was collected from a female donor in good health and CMV-seronegative. Sequenced input: PBMCs. The rearrangement uses TRBV7-2 and TRBJ2-1, with 10 bases that match TRBD2. The CDR3, as DNA: TGTGCCAGCAGCTTAGCGGTTCGGGCTAGCGGGGGCAATGAGCAGTTCTTC. Translating gives CASSLAVRASGGNEQFF.